This TCR beta chain was recovered during a study of blood T cell repertoires in COVID-19 (dated by TCRdb to the early 2020s). About the investigation overall: Samples covering the acute and convalescent phases of COVID-19 were provided by collaborators in the United States, Italy and Spain. The repertoires were released in a freely available public database intended as a resource for research on the immune response to SARS-CoV-2. Deeply sampled blood TCRbeta repertoires from subjects exposed to, actively infected with, or recovered from COVID-19 were included in the dataset. Where available, HLA class I and class II types were obtained from metadata supplied by the sample provider rather than from assay-based typing. The material from the prospective study consisted of cDNA or gDNA derived from T cells, B-cell-depleted T cells, or PBMCs. Samples were obtained from the ongoing ImmuneRACE study (first 160 participants) and from some 1,200 subjects provided by 6 global collaborators. A de-identified subject ID, COVID-19 status, age in years and sex were almost always included in the sample metadata.

In regard to this clone: The antigen this receptor binds is unknown. Base-call qualities are not available, and no considerably larger clone is one nucleotide away.

Each collaborating institution followed its own protocols to collect whole blood in K2EDTA tubes. For TCRbeta analysis, collaborator samples were shipped as frozen whole blood, as isolated PBMCs, or as DNA extracted from either sample type. TCRbeta CDR3 regions were amplified from genomic DNA using the immunoSEQ Assay, a bias-controlled multiplex PCR. The authors' pipeline ran thus. The number of nucleated cells in each sample was estimated from the amplification of reference gene primers within the assay. To quantify the absolute abundance of each unique TCRbeta CDR3 rearrangement, sequence reads were collapsed and filtered. Productive Simpson clonality was computed per sample as the square root of Simpson's diversity index over productive rearrangements. TCRdb took this table from immuneACCESS and kept in-frame rearrangements with V and J called. Such tables lack part of the clones; where checked against another copy, unresolved V genes explain under half of the gap, and the rest is unexplained. From that table come the V and J calls and clone size; the DNA was used to work out D and trimming. The sample records over 45,000 clones, roughly 80% of which are singletons. The biggest ten clones account for about 4.2% of the sample.

The paper's findings and limits, for the study overall: The quantity of clinical and demographic metadata differed by source and by participant and was supplied without curation.

Looking up the germline V gene yields CDR1 SGHTA and CDR2 FQGNSA. The V and J ends are trimmed by 5 bases and 3 bases, leaving 16 bases between them. The CDR3 contains 15 residues, cysteine and phenylalanine counted. CDR3 DNA is the only sequence kept; it has 45 bases, read in frame from the first base. This TCR came from a man in his fifties with active COVID-19. Source material: peripheral blood. The V and J genes are TRBV7-2 and TRBJ2-5; the best D guess is TRBD2, with 6 bases matching. CDR3 reads: CASSATGREEETQYF. The DNA sequence is given as TGTGCCAGCAGCGCGACCGGGAGAGAGGAAGAGACCCAGTACTTC.